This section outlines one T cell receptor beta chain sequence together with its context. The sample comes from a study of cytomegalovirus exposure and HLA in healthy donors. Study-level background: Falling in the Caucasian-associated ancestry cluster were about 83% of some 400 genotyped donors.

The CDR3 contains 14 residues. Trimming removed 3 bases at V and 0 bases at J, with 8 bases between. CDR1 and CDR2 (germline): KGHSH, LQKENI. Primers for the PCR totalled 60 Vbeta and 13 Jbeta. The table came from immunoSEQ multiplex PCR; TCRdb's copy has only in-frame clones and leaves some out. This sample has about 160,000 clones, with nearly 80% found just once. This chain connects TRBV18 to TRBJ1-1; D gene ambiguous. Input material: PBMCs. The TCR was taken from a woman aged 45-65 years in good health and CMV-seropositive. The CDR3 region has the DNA TGTGCCAGCTCACCGTCCCCTTTGAACACTGAAGCTTTCTTT. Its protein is CASSPSPLNTEAFF.